A selection of T cell receptor beta chains follows, all from one sample in a study of T-cell reconstitution after alpha-beta-depleted transplantation in children. From the PCR reads, TCRdb called clonotypes with MiXCR, one entry per CDR3 protein. The sample includes around 500,000 distinct CDR3 sequences, about 12% of them seen just once. The input for sequencing was PBMCs from the stem cell graft donor, taken from the stem cell graft. All receptors derive from a human donor who donated a stem cell graft to a child with combined immunodeficiency. Each CDR3 is given with its conserved first and last residue. The D gene is left open where the match is weak. The size field is filled for only some rows; it gives once, few, many or a size class.

TRBJ2-7 TRBV7-8 few TRBD1 CASSLSRGLYEQYF TGTGCCAGCAGCTTGAGCAGGGGGCTTTACGAGCAGTACTTC
TRBJ2-7 TRBV7-6 many - CASSLGQVGAEQYF TGTGCCAGCAGCTTAGGCCAGGTTGGAGCCGAGCAGTACTTC
TRBJ2-5 TRBV20-1 few - CSARPEIQETQYF TGCAGTGCTAGACCAGAAATACAAGAGACCCAGTACTTC
TRBJ2-5 TRBV20-1 few - CSAVPRGETQYF TGCAGTGCGGTTCCACGGGGAGAGACCCAGTACTTC
TRBJ2-2 TRBV29-1 - - CSVEAGGHRNTGELFF TGCAGCGTTGAAGCTGGGGGACATCGGAACACCGGGGAGCTGTTTTTT
TRBJ2-2 TRBV7-3 many - CASSNGLNTGELFF TGTGCCAGCAGCAACGGACTGAACACCGGGGAGCTGTTTTTT
TRBJ2-1 TRBV7-6 many TRBD1 CASSLGTGYNEQFF TGTGCCAGCAGCTTAGGGACAGGGTACAATGAGCAGTTCTTC
TRBJ2-7 TRBV2 - TRBD2 CASSESGRHQYF TGTGCCAGCAGTGAATCCGGGAGGCATCAGTACTTC
TRBJ2-3 TRBV20-1 many - CSARDQGGTDTQYF TGCAGTGCTAGAGATCAGGGTGGGACAGATACGCAGTATTTT
TRBJ2-1 TRBV6-2/TRBV6-3 many TRBD2 CASSYPATSGGAMDEQFF TGTGCCAGCAGTTACCCAGCGACTAGCGGGGGGGCCATGGATGAGCAGTTCTTC
TRBJ2-3 TRBV18 - - CASSPSGTPTRDTQYF TGTGCCAGCTCACCATCCGGGACCCCTACCAGGGATACGCAGTATTTT
TRBJ2-7 TRBV9 few TRBD1 CASSVAGQGIYEQYF TGTGCCAGCAGCGTAGCTGGACAGGGTATCTACGAGCAGTACTTC
TRBJ2-3 TRBV7-8 many - CASSRTGGTQYF TGTGCCAGCAGCAGGACCGGGGGTACGCAGTATTTT
TRBJ2-7 TRBV7-8 - - CASSLDWGSEQYF TGTGCCAGCAGCTTAGACTGGGGTTCCGAGCAGTACTTC
TRBJ1-1 TRBV7-9 - TRBD1 CATGRTGGATFF TGTGCCACCGGGCGGACAGGGGGCGCGACTTTCTTT
TRBJ2-1 TRBV9 few TRBD2 CASSSGLAGVSNEQFF TGTGCCAGCAGCTCGGGACTAGCGGGAGTATCGAATGAGCAGTTCTTC
TRBJ1-1 TRBV7-2 many - CASSPRVDRTSWGEAFF TGTGCCAGCAGCCCCCGCGTCGACAGGACATCATGGGGTGAAGCTTTCTTT
TRBJ2-2 TRBV12-3/TRBV12-4 - - CASSLDQTRLNTGELFF TGTGCCAGCAGCCTAGACCAGACTAGATTGAACACCGGGGAGCTGTTTTTT